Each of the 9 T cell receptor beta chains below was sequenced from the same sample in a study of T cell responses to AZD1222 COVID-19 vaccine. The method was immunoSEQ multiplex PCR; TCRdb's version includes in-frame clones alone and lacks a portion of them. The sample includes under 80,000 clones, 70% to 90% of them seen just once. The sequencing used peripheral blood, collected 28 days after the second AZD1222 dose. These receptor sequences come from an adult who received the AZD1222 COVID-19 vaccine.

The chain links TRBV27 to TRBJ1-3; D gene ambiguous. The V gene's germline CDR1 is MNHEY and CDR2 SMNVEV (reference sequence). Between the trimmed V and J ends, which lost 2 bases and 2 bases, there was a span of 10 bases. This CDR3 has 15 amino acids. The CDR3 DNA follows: TGTGCCAGCAGTTTAGGTCAGCCCCCTGGAAACACCATATATTTT. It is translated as CASSLGQPPGNTIYF.

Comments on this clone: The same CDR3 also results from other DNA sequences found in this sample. CDR3 sequence (DNA): TGTGCCAGCAGTAGGGACAGGGGACACGAGCAGTACTTC. Translation: CASSRDRGHEQYF. V and J are TRBV6-5 and TRBJ2-7; 10 nucleotides align to TRBD1. The length of the CDR3 is 13 residues. The germline V gene encodes CDR1 MNHEY and CDR2 SVGAGI. Trimming at V came to 5 bases and at J to 5 bases, leaving 3 bases not matched to a gene.

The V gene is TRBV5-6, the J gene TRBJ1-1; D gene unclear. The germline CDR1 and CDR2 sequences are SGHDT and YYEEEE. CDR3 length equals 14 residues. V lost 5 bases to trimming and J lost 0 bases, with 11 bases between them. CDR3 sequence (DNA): TGTGCCAGCAGATACAGACAAATGAACACTGAAGCTTTCTTT. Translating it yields CASRYRQMNTEAFF.

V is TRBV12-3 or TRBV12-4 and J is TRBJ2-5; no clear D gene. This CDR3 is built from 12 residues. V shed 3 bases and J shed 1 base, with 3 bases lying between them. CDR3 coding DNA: TGTGCCAGCAGTTTCTCCCAAGAGACCCAGTACTTC. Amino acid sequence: CASSFSQETQYF.

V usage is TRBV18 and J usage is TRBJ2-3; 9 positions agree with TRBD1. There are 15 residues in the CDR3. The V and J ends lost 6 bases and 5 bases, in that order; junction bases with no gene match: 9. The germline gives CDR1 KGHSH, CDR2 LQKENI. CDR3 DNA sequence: TGTGCCAGCTCCTATCGACAGGGGGGTGAAGATACGCAGTATTTT. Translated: CASSYRQGGEDTQYF.

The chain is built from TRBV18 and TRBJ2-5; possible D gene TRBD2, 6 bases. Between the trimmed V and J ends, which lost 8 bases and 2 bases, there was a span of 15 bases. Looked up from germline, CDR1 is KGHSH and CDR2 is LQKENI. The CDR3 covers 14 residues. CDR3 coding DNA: TGTGCCAGCACCCCCCGGGGGAGTCAAGAGACCCAGTACTTC. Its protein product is CASTPRGSQETQYF.

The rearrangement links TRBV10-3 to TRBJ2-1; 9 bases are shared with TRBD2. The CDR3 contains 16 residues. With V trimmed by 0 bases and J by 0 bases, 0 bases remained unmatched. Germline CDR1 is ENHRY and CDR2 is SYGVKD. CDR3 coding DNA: TGTGCCATCAGTGAGTCGACTAGCGGCTCCTACAATGAGCAGTTCTTC. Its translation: CAISESTSGSYNEQFF.

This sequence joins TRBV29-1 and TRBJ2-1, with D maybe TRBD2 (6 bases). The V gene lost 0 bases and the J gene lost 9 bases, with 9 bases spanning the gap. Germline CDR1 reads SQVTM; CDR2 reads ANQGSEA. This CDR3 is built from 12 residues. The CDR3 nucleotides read TGCAGCGTTGAAGATCGGGGAGGTGAGCAGTTCTTC. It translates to CSVEDRGGEQFF.

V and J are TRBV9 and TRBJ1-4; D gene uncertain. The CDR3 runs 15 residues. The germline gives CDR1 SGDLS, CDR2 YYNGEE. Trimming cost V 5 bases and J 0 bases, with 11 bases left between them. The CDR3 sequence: CASSLTASTNEKLFF. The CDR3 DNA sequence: TGTGCCAGCAGTCTAACTGCGTCAACTAATGAAAAACTGTTTTTT.